The TCR beta chain described here comes from a study of blood T cell repertoires in COVID-19. Whole-study context: Whether acute or convalescent, the COVID-19 samples came from the United States, Italy and Spain. T cells, B-cell-depleted T cells, or PBMCs provided the cDNA or gDNA that served as material.

In the authors' workflow: Estimation of nucleated cell counts relied on the amplification of reference gene primers. Here immunoSEQ multiplex PCR was the method, and the copy in TCRdb shows in-frame clones only, minus some. The V and J calls and clone size are taken from that table; D and trimming were inferred from the DNA. The profile shows about 150,000 clones, roughly 91% of them singletons. This clone was counted once. V was shortened by 7 bases and J by 5 bases, with 17 bases between the two germline ends. CDR3 size: 14 residues. CDR1 MNHNY and CDR2 SVGAGI come from the germline V gene (reference sequence).

Material: peripheral blood. This clonotype was sampled from a man in his forties or fifties who had recovered from COVID-19. The rearrangement links TRBV6-6 to TRBJ1-1; tentative D call: TRBD1 (6 bases). CDR3 coding DNA: TGTGCCAGCACCTCCGCGGGGGCGGAAACTGAAGCTTTCTTT. Translated, it gives CASTSAGAETEAFF.